This T cell receptor beta chain was profiled in a study of cytomegalovirus exposure and HLA in healthy donors. General study points: Associated with HLA alleles at 0.05 false discovery rate in a later analysis were about 17,000 TCR beta sequences. Analysis was carried out at a later point, and it linked a missense DCLRE1C variant to TCR beta V- and J-gene trimming. Most TCRs appeared rarely, but some public TCRs recurred in many donors.

About this clone itself: Its antigen is as yet unknown.

Germline CDR1 reads SGHNT; CDR2 reads YYREEE (reference sequence). V shed 2 bases and J shed 5 bases, with 14 bases lying between them. The CDR3 is made up of 16 amino acids. A multiplex PCR was run with 60 Vbeta primers and 13 Jbeta primers. The repertoire was sequenced with immunoSEQ multiplex PCR; TCRdb's copy has only in-frame clones and lacks some. The table records 150,000 to 200,000 clones, roughly 80% of them present only once. This TCR came from a man younger than 30 in good health and CMV-seronegative. Sequenced material: PBMCs. The V gene is TRBV5-4, the J gene TRBJ1-6; a weak D match, TRBD1 (5 bases). In DNA, the CDR3 is TGTGCCAGCAGCTTTGGGAAGGGGAAAAATAATTCACCCCTCCACTTT. It translates to CASSFGKGKNNSPLHF.